This T cell receptor (beta chain) came from a study of T cell responses to AZD1222 COVID-19 vaccine. Here immunoSEQ multiplex PCR was the method, and the copy in TCRdb shows in-frame clones only, minus some. The sample records 150,000 to 200,000 clones, 80% to 95% being singletons. This clone occurred once. The antigen is unknown. Study-level points and caveats: Among the donors, most were white British and more were female, and clonal diversity was possibly underestimated. CD4 TCRs covered the whole spike, strongest at regions 160-218 and 743-854.

The origin of this receptor is an adult who received the MenACWY meningococcal vaccine as a control. This specimen was peripheral blood, taken 28 days after the second dose of the MenACWY control vaccine.

The CDR3 nucleotides read TGTGCCAGCAGTGAATGGTTGGGGGGCACAGATACGCAGTATTTT. Encoded protein: CASSEWLGGTDTQYF. This chain connects TRBV25-1 to TRBJ2-3, with D tentatively TRBD1 or TRBD2 (5 bases each). With 1 base removed from V and 1 base from J, the gap between germline ends came to 9 bases. The CDR3 totals 15 residues. The germline CDR1 and CDR2 sequences are MGHDK and SYGVNS.